Below are 7 T cell receptor beta chains sequenced from a single sample in a study of T cell repertoires in cytomegalovirus infection. Their antigens are not known. From the reads, TCRdb called clonotypes with MiXCR, one entry per CDR3 protein. The data hold some 700,000 distinct CDR3 sequences, with around a third observed a single time. The specimen comprised cultured PBMCs, sampled from culture after CMV antigen stimulation. The receptors come from a human donor in good health (CMV status not recorded). Some clones in this sample may be carry-over from other donors' samples.

In its sample, this clonotype was seen a few times. The chain links TRBV27 to TRBJ1-6; no clear D gene. In germline, CDR1 is MNHEY, CDR2 SMNVEV (reference sequence). The V gene lost 1 base and the J gene lost 7 bases, with 14 bases spanning the gap. This CDR3 is 16 amino acids long. For the CDR3, the DNA is TGTGCCAGCAGTTTATACTCGGTCGGCGAGAATTCACCCCTCCACTTT. This gives the protein CASSLYSVGENSPLHF.

The rearrangement links TRBV7-9 to TRBJ2-3; possible D gene TRBD1, 6 bases. The CDR3 totals 15 residues. From germline, CDR1 is SEHNR and CDR2 FQNEAQ (reference sequence). The germline V and J ends were trimmed by 3 bases and 2 bases, with 12 bases remaining between them. The CDR3 DNA follows: TGTGCCAGCAGCTTGACAGGAGCGGTCACAGATACGCAGTATTTT. Translating gives CASSLTGAVTDTQYF.

This clonotype was found a few times. The rearrangement links TRBV18 to TRBJ2-1; 10 bases are a match to TRBD1. V trimming: 2 bases; J trimming: 5 bases; junction bases outside the gene matches: 3. CDR3 length: 15 amino acids. Germline CDR1 is KGHSH and CDR2 is LQKENI. The CDR3 sequence is CASSPGTGVHNEQFF. For the CDR3, the DNA is TGTGCCAGCTCACCAGGGACAGGGGTTCACAATGAGCAGTTCTTC. Variable domain in full (rest from reference TRBV18 and TRBJ2-1): NAGVMQNPRHLVRRRGQEARLRCSPMKGHSHVYWYRQLPEEGLKFMVYLQKENIIDESGMPKERFSAEFPKEGPSILRIQQVVRGDSAAYFCASSPGTGVHNEQFFGPGTRLTVL.

This chain uses TRBV4-1 with TRBJ1-1, with a weak D call TRBD1 (5 bases). V lost 1 base and J 8 bases, leaving 14 bases between the germline ends. The CDR3 runs 14 residues. Germline CDR1 and CDR2: MGHRA and YSYEKL. The CDR3 sequence: CASSQVAGPGEAFF. CDR3 in DNA: TGCGCCAGCAGCCAAGTGGCGGGGCCTGGGGAAGCTTTCTTT.

The chain carries TRBV7-2 and TRBJ2-4, with D possibly matching TRBD1 (6 bases). The CDR3 contains 15 residues. The germline CDR1 and CDR2 sequences are SGHTA and FQGNSA. Trimming removed 2 bases from V and 9 bases from J, with 17 bases in between. The CDR3 sequence: CASSLTGSWAGIQYF. Written as DNA, the CDR3 is TGTGCCAGCAGCTTAACAGGGTCTTGGGCCGGCATTCAGTACTTC.

This clonotype was recorded only once. The rearrangement links TRBV25-1 to TRBJ2-1; 7 bases align to TRBD1. V trimming: 1 base; J trimming: 4 bases; junction bases outside the gene matches: 4. This CDR3 region has 15 residues. Germline V gene lookup returns CDR1 MGHDK and CDR2 SYGVNS. CDR3 nucleotide sequence: TGTGCCAGCAGTGAATCGGGCAGGGGGTACAATGAGCAGTTCTTC. Its protein product is CASSESGRGYNEQFF.

The V gene is TRBV12-3 or TRBV12-4, the J gene TRBJ2-1, with 8 bases fitting TRBD1. The trim removed 6 bases at V and 6 bases at J, leaving 7 bases unmatched. The CDR3 has 14 residues. CDR3 in amino acids: CASSSSQGANEQFF. The CDR3 nucleotides read TGTGCCAGCAGCTCTTCGCAGGGGGCCAATGAGCAGTTCTTC.